The rows below give T cell receptor beta chains drawn from one sample of a study of radiation and T cells in renal cell carcinoma. Measured with immunoSEQ multiplex PCR; TCRdb has only the in-frame clones, and not every one. The table records around 94,000 clones, around four fifths of them present only once. This sample comprised blood, obtained from a patient whose treatment included radiotherapy and nephrectomy. These receptors were obtained from a man aged 45-65 years with renal cell carcinoma. Both conserved end residues are part of each CDR3. D genes are given only for firm matches. A clone size is listed for some rows: how often the clone was seen (once, few, many), or a class if it is expanded.

CDR3 length: 13; J gene: TRBJ2-7; D gene: NA; V gene: TRBV6-1; clone size: NA; CDR3 protein: CASSRGGDYEQYF; CDR3 DNA: TGTGCCAGCAGTCGCGGTGGGGACTACGAGCAGTACTTC
CDR3 length: 13; J gene: TRBJ2-1; D gene: TRBD1; V gene: TRBV19; clone size: NA; CDR3 protein: CASSIAWGQGPFF; CDR3 DNA: TGTGCCAGTAGTATAGCGTGGGGACAGGGACCGTTCTTC
CDR3 length: 15; J gene: TRBJ2-7; D gene: TRBD1; V gene: TRBV27; clone size: NA; CDR3 protein: CASSLRQGPYYEQYF; CDR3 DNA: TGTGCCAGCAGTCTCCGACAGGGGCCTTACTACGAGCAGTACTTC
CDR3 length: 15; J gene: TRBJ2-3; D gene: NA; V gene: TRBV29-1; clone size: NA; CDR3 protein: CSVNPPGGDSDTQYF; CDR3 DNA: TGCAGCGTTAATCCGCCTGGGGGTGATTCAGATACGCAGTATTTT
CDR3 length: 14; J gene: TRBJ2-7; D gene: TRBD1; V gene: TRBV10-3; clone size: NA; CDR3 protein: CAIMGDRRTYEQYF; CDR3 DNA: TGTGCCATCATGGGGGACAGGAGAACCTACGAGCAGTACTTC
CDR3 length: 14; J gene: TRBJ2-3; D gene: NA; V gene: TRBV29-1; clone size: once; CDR3 protein: CSVSAAPATDTQYF; CDR3 DNA: TGCAGCGTTAGCGCCGCACCGGCCACAGATACGCAGTATTTT
CDR3 length: 14; J gene: TRBJ1-3; D gene: NA; V gene: TRBV7-8; clone size: NA; CDR3 protein: CASSLGAERNTIYF; CDR3 DNA: TGTGCCAGCAGCTTAGGAGCAGAGAGAAACACCATATATTTT
CDR3 length: 15; J gene: TRBJ2-7; D gene: NA; V gene: TRBV5-6; clone size: NA; CDR3 protein: CASSLVGADGSEQYF; CDR3 DNA: TGTGCCAGCAGCTTGGTGGGGGCTGATGGGAGCGAGCAGTACTTC
CDR3 length: 13; J gene: TRBJ2-7; D gene: NA; V gene: TRBV19; clone size: NA; CDR3 protein: CASNGPGRSGQYF; CDR3 DNA: TGTGCCAGTAATGGGCCGGGACGGAGCGGGCAGTACTTC
CDR3 length: 15; J gene: TRBJ2-1; D gene: TRBD2; V gene: TRBV6-5; clone size: NA; CDR3 protein: CASRLAGSSYNEQFF; CDR3 DNA: TGTGCCAGCAGATTAGCGGGGAGCTCCTACAATGAGCAGTTCTTC
CDR3 length: 14; J gene: TRBJ2-7; D gene: TRBD1; V gene: TRBV5-1; clone size: NA; CDR3 protein: CASSLRQGIDEQYF; CDR3 DNA: TGCGCCAGCAGCTTGAGACAGGGTATTGACGAGCAGTACTTC
CDR3 length: 14; J gene: TRBJ2-2; D gene: NA; V gene: TRBV7-7; clone size: NA; CDR3 protein: CASSLDGNTGELFF; CDR3 DNA: TGTGCTAGCAGCTTAGATGGGAACACCGGGGAGCTGTTTTTT
CDR3 length: 16; J gene: TRBJ2-3; D gene: TRBD2; V gene: TRBV9; clone size: NA; CDR3 protein: CASSVGNGGAVDTQYF; CDR3 DNA: TGTGCCAGCAGCGTAGGGAACGGGGGGGCCGTGGATACGCAGTATTTT
CDR3 length: 18; J gene: TRBJ2-3; D gene: TRBD2; V gene: TRBV7-2; clone size: NA; CDR3 protein: CASSRAGGSLASTDTQYF; CDR3 DNA: TGTGCCAGCAGCCGAGCGGGGGGGTCCCTAGCGAGCACAGATACGCAGTATTTT
CDR3 length: 15; J gene: TRBJ2-3; D gene: TRBD2; V gene: TRBV6-1; clone size: NA; CDR3 protein: CASSEYSGGLDTQYF; CDR3 DNA: TGTGCCAGCAGTGAATATAGCGGGGGCTTGGATACGCAGTATTTT
CDR3 length: 13; J gene: TRBJ1-1; D gene: NA; V gene: TRBV5-1; clone size: few; CDR3 protein: CASSLGRYTEAFF; CDR3 DNA: TGCGCCAGCAGCTTGGGAAGGTACACTGAAGCTTTCTTT
CDR3 length: 14; J gene: TRBJ2-1; D gene: TRBD1; V gene: TRBV9; clone size: NA; CDR3 protein: CASSPLPQGNEQFF; CDR3 DNA: TGTGCCAGCAGCCCTCTTCCACAGGGGAATGAGCAGTTCTTC
CDR3 length: 17; J gene: TRBJ2-7; D gene: NA; V gene: TRBV5-1; clone size: few; CDR3 protein: CASSLEAGVGFGHEQYF; CDR3 DNA: TGCGCCAGCAGCTTGGAGGCAGGGGTGGGTTTCGGACACGAGCAGTACTTC
CDR3 length: 17; J gene: TRBJ2-7; D gene: NA; V gene: TRBV28; clone size: NA; CDR3 protein: CASSLGGSRTSAYEQYF; CDR3 DNA: TGTGCCAGCAGTTTAGGGGGGTCTAGGACATCCGCCTACGAGCAGTACTTC
CDR3 length: 16; J gene: TRBJ1-4; D gene: NA; V gene: TRBV5-1; clone size: NA; CDR3 protein: CASSLGLTASNEKLFF; CDR3 DNA: TGCGCCAGCAGCCTAGGACTCACCGCTAGTAATGAAAAACTGTTTTTT
CDR3 length: 14; J gene: TRBJ2-2; D gene: TRBD1; V gene: TRBV30; clone size: once; CDR3 protein: CAWTGTANTGELFF; CDR3 DNA: TGTGCCTGGACCGGGACAGCGAACACCGGGGAGCTGTTTTTT
CDR3 length: 14; J gene: TRBJ2-5; D gene: TRBD2; V gene: TRBV18; clone size: NA; CDR3 protein: CASSPGTSGETQYF; CDR3 DNA: TGTGCCAGCTCACCAGGGACTAGCGGAGAGACCCAGTACTTC
CDR3 length: 15; J gene: TRBJ1-3; D gene: NA; V gene: TRBV15; clone size: NA; CDR3 protein: CATRPVGSSGNTIYF; CDR3 DNA: TGTGCCACAAGACCGGTTGGAAGCTCTGGAAACACCATATATTTT
CDR3 length: 15; J gene: TRBJ2-1; D gene: TRBD2; V gene: TRBV30; clone size: NA; CDR3 protein: CAWNPSGRVYNEQFF; CDR3 DNA: TGTGCCTGGAACCCTAGCGGGAGGGTCTACAATGAGCAGTTCTTC
CDR3 length: 17; J gene: TRBJ2-6; D gene: NA; V gene: TRBV5-8; clone size: NA; CDR3 protein: CASSSRQGGNGANVLTF; CDR3 DNA: TGTGCCAGCAGCTCGCGTCAGGGCGGGAATGGGGCCAACGTCCTGACTTTC
CDR3 length: 16; J gene: TRBJ2-1; D gene: NA; V gene: TRBV7-6; clone size: NA; CDR3 protein: CASSQQRMNRDNEQFF; CDR3 DNA: TGTGCCAGCAGCCAACAGCGGATGAACAGGGACAATGAGCAGTTCTTC
CDR3 length: 14; J gene: TRBJ2-3; D gene: NA; V gene: TRBV5-4; clone size: NA; CDR3 protein: CASSLGGGGDTQYF; CDR3 DNA: TGTGCCAGCAGCTTGGGGGGAGGGGGAGATACGCAGTATTTT
CDR3 length: 13; J gene: TRBJ1-1; D gene: NA; V gene: TRBV4-1; clone size: NA; CDR3 protein: CASSQDGRAEAFF; CDR3 DNA: TGCGCCAGCAGCCAAGACGGTCGAGCTGAAGCTTTCTTT
CDR3 length: 14; J gene: TRBJ1-2; D gene: NA; V gene: TRBV10-3; clone size: NA; CDR3 protein: CAISGRETNYGYTF; CDR3 DNA: TGTGCCATCAGTGGCAGGGAGACTAACTATGGCTACACCTTC
CDR3 length: 13; J gene: TRBJ2-7; D gene: NA; V gene: TRBV30; clone size: NA; CDR3 protein: CAWSSGALDEQYF; CDR3 DNA: TGTGCCTGGTCCTCAGGGGCCTTGGACGAGCAGTACTTC
CDR3 length: 13; J gene: TRBJ2-5; D gene: NA; V gene: TRBV5-1; clone size: once; CDR3 protein: CASSLAAAETQYF; CDR3 DNA: TGCGCCAGCAGCTTGGCGGCAGCAGAGACCCAGTACTTC
CDR3 length: 16; J gene: TRBJ1-2; D gene: NA; V gene: TRBV4-2; clone size: NA; CDR3 protein: CASSQDQGQGNYGYTF; CDR3 DNA: TGTGCCAGCAGCCAAGATCAGGGGCAGGGGAACTATGGCTACACCTTC
CDR3 length: 13; J gene: TRBJ2-7; D gene: NA; V gene: TRBV19; clone size: once; CDR3 protein: CASSPYPWGEQYF; CDR3 DNA: TGTGCCAGTAGTCCCTACCCCTGGGGCGAGCAGTACTTC
CDR3 length: 13; J gene: TRBJ2-5; D gene: NA; V gene: TRBV29-1; clone size: NA; CDR3 protein: CSVVAGDRETQYF; CDR3 DNA: TGCAGCGTTGTTGCAGGGGATCGCGAGACCCAGTACTTC
CDR3 length: 15; J gene: TRBJ1-5; D gene: TRBD1; V gene: TRBV7-8; clone size: NA; CDR3 protein: CASSAATGGNQPQHF; CDR3 DNA: TGTGCCAGCAGCGCAGCGACAGGGGGCAATCAGCCCCAGCATTTT
CDR3 length: 14; J gene: TRBJ1-2; D gene: TRBD1; V gene: TRBV7-9; clone size: NA; CDR3 protein: CASIELQGASGYTF; CDR3 DNA: TGTGCCAGCATCGAACTACAGGGGGCTTCTGGCTACACCTTC
CDR3 length: 16; J gene: TRBJ1-5; D gene: TRBD1; V gene: TRBV18; clone size: once; CDR3 protein: CASSPGGQGGNQPQHF; CDR3 DNA: TGTGCCAGCTCACCGGGGGGACAGGGCGGCAATCAGCCCCAGCATTTT
CDR3 length: 14; J gene: TRBJ1-2; D gene: NA; V gene: TRBV6-6; clone size: NA; CDR3 protein: CASSSSTGPYGYTF; CDR3 DNA: NA
CDR3 length: 16; J gene: TRBJ1-2; D gene: TRBD1; V gene: TRBV30; clone size: NA; CDR3 protein: CAWNGDRGAPGYGYTF; CDR3 DNA: TGTGCCTGGAATGGGGACAGGGGGGCCCCTGGGTATGGCTACACCTTC
CDR3 length: 12; J gene: TRBJ1-4; D gene: NA; V gene: TRBV5-1; clone size: NA; CDR3 protein: CASSAEGPSLFF; CDR3 DNA: TGCGCCAGCAGCGCGGAGGGACCGTCGCTGTTTTTT
CDR3 length: 13; J gene: TRBJ2-7; D gene: NA; V gene: TRBV7-2; clone size: NA; CDR3 protein: CASSLLERVEQYF; CDR3 DNA: TGTGCCAGCAGCTTATTGGAGCGGGTCGAGCAGTACTTC
CDR3 length: 17; J gene: TRBJ2-1; D gene: TRBD2; V gene: TRBV19; clone size: NA; CDR3 protein: CASSPLEERGLYNEQFF; CDR3 DNA: TGTGCCAGTAGCCCTCTTGAGGAGCGGGGGTTGTACAATGAGCAGTTCTTC